This TCR beta chain was retrieved from a study of blood T cells in healthy people across ages. A second PCR, run for 7 to 11 cycles, used a sample-barcoded 5' primer plus a J-beta primer mix. TCRdb passed the 5' RACE reads through MiXCR, listing each CDR3 protein once. The repertoire holds some 1.8 million distinct CDR3 sequences, with about two fifths as singletons. Concerning this clonotype: At one end the junction does not follow the germline gene, possibly because of a read error.

This sequence was found in a human donor in good health. Sequencing used blood.

The CDR3 is CANSTGLATAQFF. The CDR3 DNA is TGTGCCAACAGCACCGGACTGGCTACGGCGCAGTTCTTC. J is TRBJ2-1 and V is TRBV7-3, with TRBD2 as a possible D gene (5 bases). The length of the CDR3 is 13 residues. From germline, CDR1 is SGHTA and CDR2 FQGTGA.